Described below is a single T cell receptor beta chain sequence and its context. It has no known antigen specificity. One base away there is no much larger clone; base qualities are not given. The source of the sample is a study of blood T cell repertoires in COVID-19 (dated by TCRdb to the early 2020s). Background on the whole study: The collaborator samples originated in the United States, Italy and Spain and spanned the acute and convalescent phases of COVID-19. The prospective study material was composed of cDNA or gDNA derived from T cells, B-cell-depleted T cells, or PBMCs. The sample metadata nearly always contained a de-identified subject ID, COVID-19 status, age in years and sex. The repertoires were made available in a free public database intended to serve as a resource for research on the immune response to SARS-CoV-2. Samples came from the ongoing ImmuneRACE study (first 160 participants) plus 1,254 subjects from 6 global collaborators. Deeply sampled blood TCRbeta repertoires from subjects exposed to, actively infected with, or recovered from COVID-19 were included in the dataset. Where HLA class I and class II types were available, the types were taken from metadata supplied by the sample provider, not from assay-based typing.

TCRbeta CDR3 regions were amplified from genomic DNA using the immunoSEQ Assay, a bias-controlled multiplex PCR. In the authors' own workflow: The number of nucleated cells in each sample was estimated by amplification of reference gene primers within the assay. To quantify the absolute abundance of each unique TCRbeta CDR3 rearrangement, sequence reads were collapsed and filtered. For each sample, productive Simpson clonality was calculated as the square root of Simpson's diversity index across productive rearrangements. TCRdb holds this immuneACCESS table with in-frame rearrangements only. Some clones are missing; in checked studies, unresolved V genes explain under half, and the rest has no known cause. Clone size and the V and J calls come from that table; the DNA yielded D and trimming. The sample table contains a few hundred thousand clones; only one count was recorded for roughly nine tenths of them. The ten largest make up about 4% of the sample.

Each collaborating institution followed its own protocols to collect whole blood in K2EDTA tubes. For TCRbeta analysis, collaborators shipped samples in one of three forms: frozen whole blood, isolated PBMCs, or DNA extracted from either of those sample types. Summary of the overall study and its limitations: How much clinical and demographic metadata was included differed by source and by participant, and the metadata was provided uncurated.

The TCR comes from a man between 18 and 29 years old with active or convalescent COVID-19. The sequenced material came from peripheral blood.

The nucleotides read TGTGCCAGCAGTTCCCCCTGGCGGTCCGAGGGAAAACTGTTTTTT. This gives the protein CASSSPWRSEGKLFF. The chain was built from TRBV28 and TRBJ1-4, with no confident D gene call. The V end loses 4 bases and the J end loses 10 bases, and a stretch of 19 bases separates them. The CDR3, cysteine through phenylalanine, is 15 amino acids long. Just the 45-base CDR3 DNA is kept, in frame starting at base 1. Reading the germline V gene gives CDR1 MDHEN and CDR2 SYDVKM.